Listed below are T cell receptor beta chains from one sample, sequenced in a study of T cell changes during pregnancy in multiple sclerosis. Sequencing used immunoSEQ multiplex PCR; TCRdb keeps in-frame clones, though not all of them. The repertoire consists of around 83,000 clones, with about 93% occurring once and the leading ten covering approximately 0.47%. The sample was CD4+ T cells from peripheral blood mononuclear cells, taken in the second trimester of pregnancy. The receptors come from a female donor with multiple sclerosis, enrolled in a pregnancy study. Each CDR3 is given without its conserved first and last residue. Some rows mark clone size as missing; the rest say once, few, many or name a class of expanded clone.

CDR3: ATCVIRRTNTGELF
V: TRBV5-8
size: .

CDR3: ASSRARGLYNEQF
V: TRBV25-1
size: .

CDR3: ASSQVLGEIDGYT
V: TRBV4-3
size: .

CDR3: ASSEFSSPNYGYT
V: TRBV2
size: .

CDR3: SVEGAGQRTQY
V: TRBV29-1
size: .

CDR3: ASRQRYEQY
V: TRBV2
size: .

CDR3: ASSELPDGQSEAF
V: TRBV6-4
size: .

CDR3: ASSNRQGATGELF
V: TRBV4-1
size: .

CDR3: ASSRRRPGTGIYGYT
V: TRBV7-9
size: .

CDR3: ASSARGVTGIDTQY
V: TRBV9
size: .

CDR3: ASSLNSGGQTQY
V: TRBV5-1
size: .

CDR3: ASSFGQLNTEAF
V: TRBV6-5
size: few

CDR3: ASSLFSNPNEQF
V: TRBV19
size: .

CDR3: AWDDNSYEQY
V: TRBV30
size: .

CDR3: ASSSLAGAYNEQF
V: TRBV11-2
size: .

CDR3: ASSLVNRGSGNTIY
V: TRBV7-2
size: .

CDR3: ASSESPVTEAF
V: TRBV10-1
size: .

CDR3: ASSSEKGARGTEAF
V: TRBV5-1
size: .